This TCR beta chain comes out of a study of cytomegalovirus exposure and HLA in healthy donors. This clone was detected a few times. 60 Vbeta and 13 Jbeta primers were used in PCR. Study processing details: In a later analysis, around 10 million of tens of millions of unique beta chains occurred in at least two donors. Measured with immunoSEQ multiplex PCR; TCRdb has only the in-frame clones, and not every one. V and J calls plus clone size are reproduced from that table; the DNA served to infer D and trimming. The sample contains 95,000 to 130,000 clones, around 75% of which appear only once. This CDR3 region has 13 residues. The junction had 3 bases not matched to a gene; V was cut back by 7 bases and J by 1 base. Germline V gene lookup returns CDR1 ENHRY and CDR2 SYGVKD.

J is TRBJ1-1 and V is TRBV10-3, with 7 positions matching TRBD1. The TCR sequence derives from a woman between 18 and 29 years old in good health and CMV-seronegative. The sample consisted of PBMCs. The CDR3 loop is CAINRDRNTEAFF. Written as DNA, the CDR3 is TGTGCCATCAATCGGGACAGGAACACTGAAGCTTTCTTT.